This TCR beta chain was captured in a study of shared clonotypes between healthy human individuals (dated by TCRdb to about 2020). Regarding the research as a whole: Three men and a couple of women, aged 18 to 49 years, made up the cohort. For each donor, CD4 naive and CD4 memory were each run on three plates, CD8 naive on two plates, and CD8 memory on one plate. Blood TCR repertoires of 5 or 6 healthy adults were deeply sequenced to estimate repertoire size and the extent of clonotype sharing between individuals. To increase sequencing depth and limit assay-specific biases, different laboratories used diverse techniques to prepare libraries and sequence TCR repertoires. Per donor, leukapheresis produced somewhere between about 0.9 and 9 billion PBMCs.

Only one count was recorded for this clone. What this receptor recognizes is not known. No base-level quality is on record; no much larger clone is a single base apart. What the work shows at the level of the full study, not this receptor alone: Compared with non-shared clonotypes, the clonotypes found in all four sorted-subset donors had higher generation probabilities. Rarefaction of sorted-subset datasets indicated incomplete sequencing despite the large sequencing depth. Across a handful of donors, approximately 4.9% of naive CD4, around 3.5% of naive CD8, 2% to 2.5% of memory CD4, and 0.4% of memory CD8 clonotypes were shared. Estimated clonotype richness was generally larger for naive than for memory subsets. Sampling was restricted to blood, and TCR repertoires in tissue are likely to differ from TCR repertoires in blood. The genetic and exposure-history diversity represented was limited by the small number of donors. Pairwise subsampling indicated that sequencing depth was expected to affect the degree of clonotype sharing among donors.

TCR CDR3 regions were amplified from genomic DNA by multiplex PCR using the deep immunoSEQ assay. Extracted genomic DNA from each cell subset was distributed evenly across all wells of several immunoSEQ 96-well plates, and each plate was treated as a replicate. Each replicate PCR for sorted subsets received around 210 ng genomic DNA, equal to tens of thousands of T cell genomes. Purified libraries were measured with a Qubit 3.0 fluorometer, size-checked on a Bioanalyzer 2100, and measured again with the KAPA Library Quantification kit. Every immunoSEQ 96-well plate was sequenced on a dedicated single-read 150-cycle Illumina NextSeq 550 flow cell. The original pipeline was this. Because only junctional sequences without quality scores were contained in the immunoSEQ output, filtering matching that applied to full-length reads could not be performed. To assign V/J genes and CDR3, sequences were annotated against IMGT germline references using PyIR, a Python wrapper for IgBLAST v1.9. Reads with weak V/J assignments (E-value above 1e-6), missing CDR3, stop codons, out-of-frame junctions, or ambiguous translated residues were removed. V3J clonotypes were defined as sequences sharing an identical inferred V gene, J gene, and CDR3 amino acid sequence. Percentage overlap between repertoires was computed as shared unique clonotypes divided by the size of the smaller repertoire. RTK rarefaction, the Chao1 estimator, and Recon v2.1 estimates of unobserved clonotypes were used to assess repertoire richness. For all TCRbeta clonotypes obtained by the gDNA method from four donors, generation probabilities were computed with OLGA. In TCRdb, the immuneACCESS table is reduced to in-frame sequences with V and J assigned. These tables do not hold every clone; where another copy was compared, an unresolved V gene accounts for under half, and the others remain unexplained. V and J calls and clone size are as listed in that table; D and trimming were resolved from the DNA. The table for this sample lists roughly 2.5 million clones; approximately 90% of them were counted only once. Of the sample, more than 0.12% falls within the top ten clones.

At the junction V is shortened by 0 bases and J by 5 bases, with 20 bases in between. The CDR3 spans 16 residues, from the cysteine through the phenylalanine. Of all the DNA, just the CDR3 is kept, 48 bases in frame from base 1. CDR1 and CDR2, looked up from the germline V gene (reference sequence), are GTSNPN and SVGIG. Healthy HIV-negative adults with no recently reported acute infections or vaccinations were included as donors. Every donor was a Caucasian adult living in Nashville, Tennessee, USA. Magnetic negative selection was used to enrich CD4+ T cells, after which naive cells were positively selected on CD45RA and the negative fraction became the memory subset. Blood was collected by leukapheresis, and PBMCs were isolated by Ficoll-Histopaque density gradient centrifugation and then cryopreserved in liquid nitrogen vapor phase. Analytical flow cytometry was used to check the purity and quantity of each magnetically sorted T cell population. Genomic DNA was isolated from each sorted fraction and quantified by UV absorbance on a Nanodrop 2000c.

Source material: naive CD4+ T cells sorted from blood. Reading the label with the study, this specimen's cell subset or site is: CD45RA+ positively selected. The sequence links TRBV30 to TRBJ2-7; the D region may be TRBD1 or TRBD2, each matching 6 bases equally. The clonotype originates from a man aged 18 to 29 in good health. The CDR3 loop reads CAWSVGRGLPLDEQYF. The nucleotide sequence is given as TGTGCCTGGAGTGTAGGCAGGGGACTGCCTTTAGACGAGCAGTACTTC.